Shown below are 17 T cell receptor beta chains from a single sample sequenced in a study of early T cells in non-severe SARS-CoV-2 infection. One entry per CDR3 protein results from TCRdb running MiXCR on the 5' RACE reads. The sample yields some 80,000 distinct CDR3 sequences, around 15% seen once. What was sequenced was whole blood. All receptors derive from an adult who was a healthcare worker with PCR-confirmed SARS-CoV-2 infection or an uninfected control (not recorded which).

This clonotype was detected many times. This rearrangement joins TRBV5-1 to TRBJ2-5; 11 nucleotides align to TRBD2. The CDR3 consists of 14 residues. With 4 bases clipped from V and 3 bases from J, the junction kept 2 bases outside the gene matches. Per germline, CDR1 SGHRS and CDR2 YFSETQ. The CDR3 bases are TGCGCCAGCAGCCTACTAGCGGGGGAAGAGACCCAGTACTTC. As protein: CASSLLAGEETQYF. The full variable domain, with the rest looked up from reference TRBV5-1 and TRBJ2-5, is KAGVTQTPRYLIKTRGQQVTLSCSPISGHRSVSWYQQTPGQGLQFLFEYFSETQRNKGNFPGRFSGRQFSNSRSEMNVSTLELGDSALYLCASSLLAGEETQYFGPGTRLLVL.

This clonotype was picked up many times. The gene calls are TRBV12-3 or TRBV12-4 and TRBJ1-1; no clear D gene. The CDR3 is made up of 14 amino acids. The V and J ends lost 5 bases and 4 bases respectively, with 14 bases between them. The chain's CDR3 is CASSPPGSGTEAFF. The CDR3 bases are TGTGCCAGCAGTCCCCCGGGGTCGGGCACTGAAGCTTTCTTT.

Concerning this clonotype itself: A much bigger clone sits one base away, suggesting this may be a read error. This chain links TRBV5-5 with TRBJ1-6, with D possibly TRBD1 on 5 matching bases. CDR3 length: 15 residues. Germline CDR1 and CDR2: SGHKS and YYEKEE (reference sequence). The CDR3 is CASSLEGRDSSPPHF. CDR3 DNA sequence: TGTGCCAGCAGCTTGGAGGGCAGGGATAGCTCACCCCCCCACTTT.

This clonotype was seen only a few times. This chain joins TRBV12-3 or TRBV12-4 and TRBJ2-7; D unresolved. V lost 1 base and J lost 4, with 14 bases in between. The CDR3 totals 15 residues. CDR3 DNA sequence: TGTGCCAGCAGTTTAGTATTATCGGGCAAATACGAGCAGTACTTC. It specifies CASSLVLSGKYEQYF.

This clonotype was seen only a few times. CDR3 DNA: TGTGCCAGCAGCTTGGGGCTCGCTCGGGACTTAGATACGCAGTATTTT. Translated, it gives CASSLGLARDLDTQYF. V usage is TRBV11-3 and J usage is TRBJ2-3, with D perhaps TRBD2 (6 bases). Germline V gene lookup returns CDR1 SGHNT and CDR2 YENEEA. Deletions cut 3 bases from V and 5 bases from J, with 18 bases between. This CDR3 region has 16 residues.

At least ten counts were recorded for this clonotype. V usage is TRBV12-3 or TRBV12-4 and J usage is TRBJ2-1, with TRBD2 identical over 9 bases. This CDR3 has 15 amino acids. V gave up 7 bases and J gave up 3 bases; unmatched junction bases: 7. Written as DNA, the CDR3 is TGTGCCAGCACCCAGAGCGGGGGGAACTACAATGAGCAGTTCTTC. It encodes CASTQSGGNYNEQFF.

The rearrangement joins TRBV6-5 to TRBJ2-5, with D perhaps matching TRBD1 or TRBD2 (5 bases each). Germline loops: CDR1 MNHEY, CDR2 SVGAGI. This CDR3 spans 14 amino acids. The germline V and J ends were trimmed by 6 bases and 9 bases, with 20 bases remaining between them. In nucleotides, the CDR3 is TGTGCCAGCAGGCCCTCGGGACCCCTTAAGGCCCAGTACTTC. Translating it yields CASRPSGPLKAQYF.

V usage is TRBV12-3 or TRBV12-4 and J usage is TRBJ2-7; D is possibly TRBD2 (6 bases). The CDR3 covers 15 residues. V was cut by 6 bases and J by 4 bases, with 19 bases left in between. CDR3 amino acids: CASRPRPGVAYEQYF. The CDR3 DNA is TGTGCCAGCAGACCTCGACCGGGGGTGGCTTACGAGCAGTACTTC.

The sample holds many counts of this clonotype. The V and J genes are TRBV6-2 or TRBV6-3 and TRBJ1-2, with D perhaps matching TRBD1 (5 bases). Germline CDR1 is MNHEY and CDR2 is SVGEGT. This CDR3 spans 16 amino acids. V lost 2 bases to trimming and J lost 3 bases, with 16 bases between them. The CDR3 bases are TGTGCCAGCAGTTACACCGCAGGGTGGACGGACTATGGCTACACCTTC. Translated, it gives CASSYTAGWTDYGYTF.

The chain employs TRBV11-2 and TRBJ1-4; the match to TRBD1 covers 10 bases. The CDR3 has 14 residues. The ends lost 5 bases at V and 7 bases at J; junction bases unmatched: 4. From germline, CDR1 is SGHAT and CDR2 FQNNGV. CDR3: CASSPTGGVEKLFF. CDR3 DNA sequence: TGTGCCAGCAGCCCGACAGGGGGCGTTGAAAAACTGTTTTTT.

This clonotype showed up just once. V is TRBV6-2 or TRBV6-3 and J is TRBJ2-1, with 11 bases identical to TRBD1. In germline, CDR1 is MNHEY, CDR2 SVGEGT. Trimming removed 2 bases from V and 5 bases from J; junction bases left unmatched: 8. The CDR3 contains 17 residues. CDR3 in amino acids: CASSYDRDRGGNNEQFF. The CDR3 nucleotides read TGTGCCAGCAGTTACGACAGGGACAGGGGGGGCAACAATGAGCAGTTCTTC.

This clonotype has only one observation. The genes are TRBV9 and TRBJ1-2; no definite D call. This CDR3 region has 15 residues. Germline CDR1 SGDLS, CDR2 YYNGEE. Trimming pared 0 bases from V and 2 bases from J, leaving 11 bases between. The CDR3 is CASSVDLGSNYGYTF. The CDR3, as DNA: TGTGCCAGCAGCGTAGATCTGGGATCGAACTATGGCTACACCTTC.

This clonotype has a count of ten or more. This chain connects TRBV6-5 to TRBJ2-2; 7 bases line up with TRBD1. The CDR3 covers 13 residues. Germline V gene lookup returns CDR1 MNHEY and CDR2 SVGAGI. With V trimmed by 7 bases and J by 5 bases, 4 bases remained unmatched. The CDR3 DNA follows: TGTGCCAGCACAAACAGGGGAACCGGGGAGCTGTTTTTT. Its protein is CASTNRGTGELFF.

This clonotype was seen repeatedly, ten times or more. The chain uses TRBV7-3 and TRBJ1-1, with 7 bases lining up with TRBD1. Germline values: CDR1 SGHTA, CDR2 FQGTGA. The CDR3 totals 15 residues. Germline trimming cut 4 bases from V and 4 bases from J; bases unmatched to any gene: 9. The CDR3 DNA reads TGTGCCAGCAGCTCCAAGACAGGGCGCAGCACTGAAGCTTTCTTT. It yields the protein CASSSKTGRSTEAFF.

Ten or more counts support this clonotype. The CDR3 sequence: CASSQEALVSDTQYF. The CDR3 nucleotides are TGTGCCAGCAGCCAAGAAGCACTAGTGTCAGATACGCAGTATTTT. V is TRBV3-1 and J is TRBJ2-3; perhaps TRBD2 as D (5 bases). Germline CDR1 reads LGHDT; CDR2 reads YNNKEL (reference sequence). Trimming stripped 0 bases from V and 4 bases from J, with 11 bases between. This CDR3 comprises 15 residues.

V is TRBV20-1 and J is TRBJ1-5; the D is unclear. Trimming removed 3 bases at V and 0 bases at J, with 12 bases between. Germline V CDR1 and CDR2: DFQATT, SNEGSKA (reference sequence). The CDR3 spans 15 residues. This chain's CDR3 is CSASPSDYSNQPQHF. As DNA, the CDR3 is TGCAGTGCTAGTCCCAGCGATTATAGCAATCAGCCCCAGCATTTT.

In its sample, this clonotype was seen many times. This chain joins TRBV19 and TRBJ2-2; TRBD1 matches 7 bases. From germline, CDR1 is LNHDA and CDR2 SQIVND (reference sequence). The CDR3 runs 17 residues. The trim removed 6 bases at V and 8 bases at J, leaving 18 bases unmatched. The CDR3 sequence is CASSRLLGTAHGGELFF. The DNA for the CDR3 is TGTGCCAGTAGCCGATTACTTGGGACAGCCCATGGGGGGGAGCTGTTTTTT.